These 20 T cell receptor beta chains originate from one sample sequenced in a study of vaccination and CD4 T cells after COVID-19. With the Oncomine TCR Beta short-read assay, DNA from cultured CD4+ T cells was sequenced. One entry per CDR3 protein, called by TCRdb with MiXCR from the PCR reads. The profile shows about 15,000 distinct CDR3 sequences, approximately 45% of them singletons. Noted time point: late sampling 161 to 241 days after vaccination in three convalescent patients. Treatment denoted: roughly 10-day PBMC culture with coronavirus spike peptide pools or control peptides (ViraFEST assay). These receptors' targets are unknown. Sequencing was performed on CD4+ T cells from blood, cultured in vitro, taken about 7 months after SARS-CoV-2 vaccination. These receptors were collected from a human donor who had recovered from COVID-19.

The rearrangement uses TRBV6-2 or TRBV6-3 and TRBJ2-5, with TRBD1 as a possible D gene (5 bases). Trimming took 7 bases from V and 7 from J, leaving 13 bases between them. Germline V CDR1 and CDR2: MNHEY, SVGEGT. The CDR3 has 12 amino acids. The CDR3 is CASKGDFGTQYF. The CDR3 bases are TGTGCCAGCAAAGGGGATTTCGGGACCCAGTACTTC.

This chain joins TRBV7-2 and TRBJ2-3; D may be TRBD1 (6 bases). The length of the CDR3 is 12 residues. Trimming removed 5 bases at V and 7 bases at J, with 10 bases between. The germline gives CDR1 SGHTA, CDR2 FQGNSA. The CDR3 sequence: CASSVTGNTQYF. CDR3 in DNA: TGTGCCAGCAGCGTAACAGGGAATACGCAGTATTTT.

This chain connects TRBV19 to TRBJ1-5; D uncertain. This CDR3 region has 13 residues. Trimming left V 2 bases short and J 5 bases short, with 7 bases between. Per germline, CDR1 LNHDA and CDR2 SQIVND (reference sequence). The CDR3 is CASSIWGDQPQHF. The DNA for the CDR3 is TGTGCCAGTAGTATATGGGGAGATCAGCCCCAGCATTTT.

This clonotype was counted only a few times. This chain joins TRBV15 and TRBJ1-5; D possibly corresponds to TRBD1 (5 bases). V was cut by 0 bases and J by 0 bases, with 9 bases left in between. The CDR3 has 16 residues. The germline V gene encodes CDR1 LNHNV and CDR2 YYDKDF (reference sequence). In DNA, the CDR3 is TGTGCCACCAGCAGAGACCGGGGGAATAGCAATCAGCCCCAGCATTTT. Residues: CATSRDRGNSNQPQHF.

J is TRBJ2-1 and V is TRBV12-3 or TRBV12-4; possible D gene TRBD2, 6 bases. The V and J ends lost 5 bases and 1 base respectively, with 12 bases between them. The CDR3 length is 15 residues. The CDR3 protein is CASSPRLVSYNEQFF. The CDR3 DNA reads TGTGCCAGCAGTCCACGACTAGTTTCCTACAATGAGCAGTTCTTC.

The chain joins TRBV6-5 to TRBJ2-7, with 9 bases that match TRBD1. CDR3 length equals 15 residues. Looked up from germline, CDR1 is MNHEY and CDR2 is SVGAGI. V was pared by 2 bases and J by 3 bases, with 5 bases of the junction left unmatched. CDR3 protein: CASSYPGQGNYEQYF. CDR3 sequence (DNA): TGTGCCAGCAGTTACCCGGGACAGGGTAACTACGAGCAGTACTTC.

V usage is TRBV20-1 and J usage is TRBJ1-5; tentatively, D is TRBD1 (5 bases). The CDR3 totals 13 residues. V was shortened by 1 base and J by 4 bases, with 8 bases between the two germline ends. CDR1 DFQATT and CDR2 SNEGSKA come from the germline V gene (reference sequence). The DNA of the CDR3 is TGCAGTGCTAGAGCTGACAGAAATCAGCCCCAGCATTTT. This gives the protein CSARADRNQPQHF.

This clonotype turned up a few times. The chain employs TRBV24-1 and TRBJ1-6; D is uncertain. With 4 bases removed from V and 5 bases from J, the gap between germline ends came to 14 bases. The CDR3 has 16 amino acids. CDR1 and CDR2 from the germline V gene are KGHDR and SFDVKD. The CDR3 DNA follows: TGTGCCACCAGTGACCTAGACCCGGGCCATAATTCACCCCTCCACTTT. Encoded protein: CATSDLDPGHNSPLHF.

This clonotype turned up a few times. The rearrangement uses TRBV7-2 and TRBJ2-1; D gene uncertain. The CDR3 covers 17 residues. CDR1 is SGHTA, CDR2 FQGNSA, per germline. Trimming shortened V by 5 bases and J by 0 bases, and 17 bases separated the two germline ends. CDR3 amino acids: CASSIVASMHSYNEQFF. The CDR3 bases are TGTGCCAGCAGCATAGTGGCCAGTATGCACTCCTACAATGAGCAGTTCTTC.

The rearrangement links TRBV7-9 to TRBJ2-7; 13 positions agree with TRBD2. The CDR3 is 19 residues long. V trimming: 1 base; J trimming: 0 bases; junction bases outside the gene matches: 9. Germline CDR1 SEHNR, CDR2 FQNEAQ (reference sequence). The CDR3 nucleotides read TGTGCCAGCAGCTTAGAGCGGACTAGCGGGGGCCGAAGCTCCTACGAGCAGTACTTC. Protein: CASSLERTSGGRSSYEQYF.

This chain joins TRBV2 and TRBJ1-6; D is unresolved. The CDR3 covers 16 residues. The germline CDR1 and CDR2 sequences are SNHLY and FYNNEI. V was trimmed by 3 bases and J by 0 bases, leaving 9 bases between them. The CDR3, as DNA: TGTGCCAGCAGTGATCGGGCGAGCTCCTATAATTCACCCCTCCACTTT. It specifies CASSDRASSYNSPLHF.

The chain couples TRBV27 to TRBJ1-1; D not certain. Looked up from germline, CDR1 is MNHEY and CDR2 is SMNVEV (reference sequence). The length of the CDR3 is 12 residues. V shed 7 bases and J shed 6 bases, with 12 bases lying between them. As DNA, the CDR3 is TGTGCCAGCAAAACAGTGAGTTCTGAAGCTTTCTTT. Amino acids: CASKTVSSEAFF.

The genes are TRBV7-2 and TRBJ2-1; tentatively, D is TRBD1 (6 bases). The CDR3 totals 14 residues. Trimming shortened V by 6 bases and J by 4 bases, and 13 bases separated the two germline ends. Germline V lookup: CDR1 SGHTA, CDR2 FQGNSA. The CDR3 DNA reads TGTGCCAGCAGTCAAGGGACATATTACAATGAGCAGTTCTTC. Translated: CASSQGTYYNEQFF.

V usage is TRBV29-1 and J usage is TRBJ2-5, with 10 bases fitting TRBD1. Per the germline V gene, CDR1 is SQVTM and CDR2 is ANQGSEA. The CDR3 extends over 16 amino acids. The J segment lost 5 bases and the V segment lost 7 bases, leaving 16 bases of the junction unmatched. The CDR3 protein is CSDTSIRDRGWETQYF. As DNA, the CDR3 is TGCAGCGACACATCCATCCGGGACAGGGGTTGGGAGACCCAGTACTTC.

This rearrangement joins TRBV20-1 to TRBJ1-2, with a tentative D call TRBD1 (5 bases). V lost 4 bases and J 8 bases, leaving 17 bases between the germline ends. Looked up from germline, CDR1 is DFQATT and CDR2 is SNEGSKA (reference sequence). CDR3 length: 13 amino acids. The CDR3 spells CSATDGGRRGYTF. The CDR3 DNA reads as TGCAGTGCTACCGACGGGGGTCGGCGCGGCTACACCTTC.

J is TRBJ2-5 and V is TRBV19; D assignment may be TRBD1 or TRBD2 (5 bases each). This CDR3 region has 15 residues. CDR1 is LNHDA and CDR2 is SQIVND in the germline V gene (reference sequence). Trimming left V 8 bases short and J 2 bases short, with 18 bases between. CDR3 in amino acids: CASAPGPGQQETQYF. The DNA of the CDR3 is TGTGCCAGTGCCCCGGGGCCGGGCCAACAAGAGACCCAGTACTTC.

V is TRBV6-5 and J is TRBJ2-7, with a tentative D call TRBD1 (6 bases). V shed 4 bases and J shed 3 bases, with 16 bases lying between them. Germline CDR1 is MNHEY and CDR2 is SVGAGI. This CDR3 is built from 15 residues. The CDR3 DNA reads TGTGCCAGCAGTTCACGGACAGATAAAGGCTACGAGCAGTACTTC. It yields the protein CASSSRTDKGYEQYF.

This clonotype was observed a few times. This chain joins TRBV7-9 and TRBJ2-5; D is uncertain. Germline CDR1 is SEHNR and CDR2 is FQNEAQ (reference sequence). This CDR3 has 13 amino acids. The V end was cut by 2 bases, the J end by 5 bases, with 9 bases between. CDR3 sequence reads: CASSLLVEETQYF. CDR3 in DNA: TGTGCCAGCAGCTTATTGGTGGAGGAGACCCAGTACTTC.

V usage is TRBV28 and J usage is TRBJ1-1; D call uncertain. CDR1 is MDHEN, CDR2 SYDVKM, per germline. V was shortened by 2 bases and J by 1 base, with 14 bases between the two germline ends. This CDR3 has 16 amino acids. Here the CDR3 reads CASSLNLRLKNTEAFF. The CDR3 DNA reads TGTGCCAGCAGTTTAAATCTCCGACTCAAGAACACTGAAGCTTTCTTT.

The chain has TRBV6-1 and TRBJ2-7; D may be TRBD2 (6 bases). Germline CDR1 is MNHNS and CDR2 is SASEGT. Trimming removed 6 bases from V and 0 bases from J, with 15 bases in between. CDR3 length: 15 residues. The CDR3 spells CASSGGPDASYEQYF. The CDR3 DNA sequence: TGTGCCAGCAGCGGGGGACCCGACGCCTCCTACGAGCAGTACTTC.